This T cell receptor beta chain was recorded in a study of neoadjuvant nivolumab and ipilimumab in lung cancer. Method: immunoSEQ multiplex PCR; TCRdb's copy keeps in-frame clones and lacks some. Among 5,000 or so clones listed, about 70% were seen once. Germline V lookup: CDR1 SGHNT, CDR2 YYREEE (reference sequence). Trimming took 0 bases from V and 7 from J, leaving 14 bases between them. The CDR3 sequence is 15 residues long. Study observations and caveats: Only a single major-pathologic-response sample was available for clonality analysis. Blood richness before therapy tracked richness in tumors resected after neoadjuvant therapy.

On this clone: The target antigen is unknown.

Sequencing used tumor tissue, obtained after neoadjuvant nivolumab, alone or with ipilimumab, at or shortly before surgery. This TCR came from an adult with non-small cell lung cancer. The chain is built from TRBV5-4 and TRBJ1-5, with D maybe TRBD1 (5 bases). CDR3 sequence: CASSLAGDGRQPQHF. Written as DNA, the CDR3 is TGTGCCAGCAGCTTGGCGGGGGACGGGCGCCAGCCCCAGCATTTT.